Listed below are T cell receptor beta chains from one sample, sequenced in a study of blood T cell repertoires in COVID-19. Sequencing was performed with immunoSEQ multiplex PCR; in TCRdb, only in-frame clones are kept and a portion is missing. The data hold about 63,000 clones, with around nine tenths observed a single time. Source material: peripheral blood. The origin of the receptors is a woman older than 75 with acute or convalescent COVID-19. The CDR3 runs from the conserved cysteine through the conserved F or W. The D gene is left open where the match is weak. Not all rows give a size; the values are once, few, many and, for expanded clones, a class.

CDR3 length	V gene	J gene	clone size	D gene	CDR3 protein	CDR3 DNA
14	TRBV5-5	TRBJ1-1	.	.	CASSLAHRGTEAFF	TGTGCCAGCAGCTTGGCCCATCGGGGGACTGAAGCTTTCTTT
16	TRBV30	TRBJ1-4	once	TRBD1	CAWRRTGSTTNEKLFF	TGTGCCTGGAGAAGGACAGGTTCAACAACTAATGAAAAACTGTTTTTT
15	TRBV23-1	TRBJ2-7	.	.	CASILGFKGTYEQYF	TGCGCCAGCATCTTAGGGTTTAAGGGGACCTACGAGCAGTACTTC
13	TRBV7-9	TRBJ1-4	.	TRBD1	CASSPGQFEKLFF	TGTGCCAGCAGCCCGGGACAGTTTGAAAAACTGTTTTTT
13	TRBV30	TRBJ2-7	.	.	CAWSHLQGYEQYF	TGTGCCTGGAGCCACCTCCAGGGTTACGAGCAGTACTTC
14	TRBV2	TRBJ2-3	.	.	CASSDVVRTDTQYF	TGTGCCAGCAGTGATGTCGTCCGCACAGATACGCAGTATTTT
14	TRBV7-2	TRBJ1-1	.	.	CASSLGVRNTEAFF	TGTGCCAGCAGCTTAGGAGTTAGGAACACTGAAGCTTTCTTT
14	TRBV29-1	TRBJ2-1	.	TRBD1	CSASGTGYGNEQFF	TGCAGCGCCTCCGGGACAGGGTATGGCAATGAGCAGTTCTTC
14	TRBV5-6	TRBJ2-5	.	TRBD1	CASSYRQGGETQYF	TGTGCCAGCAGCTATAGACAGGGTGGTGAGACCCAGTACTTC
12	TRBV24-1	TRBJ1-2	.	TRBD1	CATSDGTGGYTF	TGTGCCACCAGTGATGGGACAGGCGGCTACACCTTC
15	TRBV27	TRBJ1-1	.	.	CASSFAPSGNTEAFF	TGTGCCAGCAGTTTCGCCCCTTCGGGGAACACTGAAGCTTTCTTT
14	TRBV6-2/TRBV6-3	TRBJ2-2	.	.	CASSRTGNTGELFF	TGTGCCAGCAGTCGCACTGGGAACACCGGGGAGCTGTTTTTT
15	TRBV5-4	TRBJ2-2	.	TRBD2	CASSLVSSGTGELFF	TGTGCCAGCAGCTTGGTATCTAGCGGCACCGGGGAGCTGTTTTTT